This T cell receptor beta chain came from a study of identical twins. Study-wide results and limits: There was more out-of-frame TCR alpha sharing in monozygotic twins than models estimated. Insertion counts were lower in abundant cord blood beta clonotypes, a trend that memory repertoires did not show. Cross-sectional statistical analysis, not tracking of the same donors, underpinned the conclusions. Among out-of-frame alpha sequences shared by twins, low generation probability occurred in excess.

This clonotype was recorded many times. Its antigen remains unknown. The germline V and J ends were trimmed by 5 bases and 1 base, with 15 bases remaining between them. This CDR3 is 16 amino acids long. Germline CDR1 reads SGHVS; CDR2 reads FNYEAQ. MiXCR, run by TCRdb on the 5' RACE reads, gives a single entry per CDR3 protein. The data contain some 900,000 distinct CDR3 sequences, around an eighth of them singletons. Separately, the same data were catalogued under a study of yellow fever vaccine responses in identical twins.

The source is a woman in her late teens or twenties in good health. This chain links TRBV7-6 with TRBJ2-1; TRBD2 is a possible D gene (7 bases). Sequenced sample: PBMCs. The CDR3 reads CASSQRGGASYNEQFF. CDR3 coding DNA: TGTGCCAGCAGCCAAAGGGGGGGCGCATCCTACAATGAGCAGTTCTTC.